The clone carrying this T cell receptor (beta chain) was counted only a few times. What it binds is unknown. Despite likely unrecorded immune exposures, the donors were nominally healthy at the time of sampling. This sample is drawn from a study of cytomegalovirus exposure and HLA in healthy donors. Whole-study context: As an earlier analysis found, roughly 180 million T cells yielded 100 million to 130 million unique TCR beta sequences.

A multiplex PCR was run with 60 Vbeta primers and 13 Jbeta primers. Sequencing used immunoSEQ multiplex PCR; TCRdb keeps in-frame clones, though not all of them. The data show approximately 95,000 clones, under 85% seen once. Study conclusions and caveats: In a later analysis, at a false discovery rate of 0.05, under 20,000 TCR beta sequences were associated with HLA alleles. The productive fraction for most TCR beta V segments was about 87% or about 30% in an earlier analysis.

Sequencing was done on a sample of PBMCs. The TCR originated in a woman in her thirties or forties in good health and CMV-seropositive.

The CDR3 DNA is TGCGCCAGCAGGGGGACTAGGGGCTCAGATACGCAGTATTTT. Translating gives CASRGTRGSDTQYF. This rearrangement joins TRBV10-2 to TRBJ2-3; 8 bases line up with TRBD2. V lost 6 bases to trimming and J lost 4 bases; unmatched junction nucleotides: 6. Germline V CDR1 and CDR2: WSHSY, SAAADI. This CDR3 is 14 amino acids long.